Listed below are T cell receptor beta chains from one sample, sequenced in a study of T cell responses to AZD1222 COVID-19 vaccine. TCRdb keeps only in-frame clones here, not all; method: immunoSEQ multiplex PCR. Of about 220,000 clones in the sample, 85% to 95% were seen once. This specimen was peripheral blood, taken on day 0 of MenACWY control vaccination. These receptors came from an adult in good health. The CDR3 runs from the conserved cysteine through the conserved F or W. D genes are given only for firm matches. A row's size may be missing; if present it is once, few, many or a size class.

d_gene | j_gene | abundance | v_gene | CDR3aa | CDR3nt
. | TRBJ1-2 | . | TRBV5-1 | CASSQGDRIRGYTF | TGCGCCAGCAGCCAAGGCGACAGGATCCGCGGCTACACCTTC
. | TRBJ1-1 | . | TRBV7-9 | CASSRGESEAFF | TGTGCCAGCAGCCGGGGAGAGTCTGAAGCTTTCTTT
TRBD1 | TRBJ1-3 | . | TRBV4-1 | CASRGTGGNTIYF | TGCGCCAGCAGAGGGACAGGGGGAAACACCATATATTTT
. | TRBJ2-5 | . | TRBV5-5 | CASSLGAGSVQETQYF | TGTGCCAGCAGCTTGGGGGCAGGGAGCGTACAAGAGACCCAGTACTTC
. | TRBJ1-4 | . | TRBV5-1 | CASSFGRDFATNEKLFF | TGCGCCAGCAGCTTTGGTCGGGACTTCGCAACTAATGAAAAACTGTTTTTT
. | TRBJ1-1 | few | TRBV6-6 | CASRGWGGGFTEAFF | TGTGCCAGCAGAGGCTGGGGGGGAGGCTTCACTGAAGCTTTCTTT
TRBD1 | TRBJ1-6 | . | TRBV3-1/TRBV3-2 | CASSQDRGTGNSPLHF | TGTGCCAGCAGCCAAGATCGGGGGACAGGTAATTCACCCCTCCACTTT
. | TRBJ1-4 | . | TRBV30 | CAWGGVRLFF | TGTGCCTGGGGGGGCGTTCGGCTGTTTTTT
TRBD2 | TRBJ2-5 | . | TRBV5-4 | CASRYGLETSQETQYF | TGTGCCAGCAGATACGGACTAGAAACTTCTCAAGAGACCCAGTACTTC
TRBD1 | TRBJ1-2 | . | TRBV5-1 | CASSAGQGLDGYTF | TGCGCCAGCAGCGCGGGACAGGGATTGGATGGCTACACCTTC
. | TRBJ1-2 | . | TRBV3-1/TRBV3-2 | CASSQGPGYTF | TGTGCCAGCAGCCAAGGACCGGGCTACACCTTC
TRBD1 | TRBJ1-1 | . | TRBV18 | CASSPAQGVNTEAFF | TGTGCCAGCTCCCCCGCGCAGGGGGTGAACACTGAAGCTTTCTTT
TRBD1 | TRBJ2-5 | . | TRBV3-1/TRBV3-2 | CASSPRTGLETQYF | TGTGCCAGCAGCCCCCGGACAGGGCTAGAGACCCAGTACTTC
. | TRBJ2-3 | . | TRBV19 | CASSTGTPPDTDTQYF | TGTGCCAGTAGCACCGGGACACCTCCCGACACAGATACGCAGTATTTT
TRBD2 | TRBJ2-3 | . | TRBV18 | CASSPRLAGGTDTQYF | TGTGCCAGCTCACCGAGACTAGCGGGGGGCACAGATACGCAGTATTTT
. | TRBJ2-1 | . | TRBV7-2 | CASSPRGSYNEQFF | TGTGCCAGCAGCCCAAGGGGATCCTACAATGAGCAGTTCTTC
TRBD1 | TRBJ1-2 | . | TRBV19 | CASSPGQGAYEGYTF | TGTGCCAGTAGTCCCGGACAGGGGGCGTATGAGGGCTACACCTTC
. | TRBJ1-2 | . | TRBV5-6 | CASSSHSGYGYTF | TGTGCCAGCAGCTCCCACTCGGGGTATGGCTACACCTTC
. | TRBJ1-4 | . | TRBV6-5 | CASSYKGEKLFF | TGTGCCAGCAGTTACAAGGGAGAAAAACTGTTTTTT
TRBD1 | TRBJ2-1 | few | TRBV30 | CAWSRGTGINEQFF | TGTGCCTGGAGTCGGGGGACAGGGATAAATGAGCAGTTCTTC
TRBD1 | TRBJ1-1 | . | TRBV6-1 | CASSEHRGAGEAFF | TGTGCCAGCAGTGAACACAGGGGAGCTGGTGAAGCTTTCTTT
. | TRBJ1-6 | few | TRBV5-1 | CASSSSTNSPLHF | TGCGCCAGCAGCTCCAGTACTAATTCACCCCTCCACTTT
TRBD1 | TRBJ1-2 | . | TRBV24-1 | CATRTGGDYGYTF | TGTGCCACCAGGACAGGGGGCGACTATGGCTACACCTTC
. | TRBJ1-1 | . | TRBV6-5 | CASCRGTRNTEAFF | TGTGCCAGCTGTCGGGGGACCAGGAACACTGAAGCTTTCTTT
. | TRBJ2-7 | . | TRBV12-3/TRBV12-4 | CASSFGENYEQYF | TGTGCCAGCAGTTTCGGGGAAAACTACGAGCAGTACTTC
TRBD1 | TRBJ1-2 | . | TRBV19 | CASTGDRADYGYTF | TGTGCCAGTACTGGGGACAGGGCGGACTATGGCTACACCTTC
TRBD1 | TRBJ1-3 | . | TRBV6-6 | CASSRDRGLSGNTIYF | TGTGCCAGCAGCAGGGACAGGGGGCTGTCTGGAAACACCATATATTTT
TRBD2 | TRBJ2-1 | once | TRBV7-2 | CASSLAGAGGYNEQFF | TGTGCCAGCAGCTTAGCCGGGGCGGGGGGGTACAATGAGCAGTTCTTC
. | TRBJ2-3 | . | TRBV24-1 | CATSTLQGGGPVTDTQYF | TGTGCCACCAGTACCCTCCAGGGAGGCGGCCCCGTCACAGATACGCAGTATTTT
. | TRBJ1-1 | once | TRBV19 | CASSPGVAGGTEAFF | TGTGCCAGTAGTCCGGGGGTCGCAGGAGGCACTGAAGCTTTCTTT
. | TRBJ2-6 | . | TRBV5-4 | CASSLMVVSGANVLTF | TGTGCCAGCAGCTTGATGGTGGTATCTGGGGCCAACGTCCTGACTTTC
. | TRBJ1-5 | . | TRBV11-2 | CASSLTLAINQPQHF | TGTGCCAGCAGCTTAACCCTTGCCATCAATCAGCCCCAGCATTTT
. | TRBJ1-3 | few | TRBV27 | CASSSLEGRNTIYF | TGTGCCAGCAGTTCCCTCGAAGGCCGAAACACCATATATTTT
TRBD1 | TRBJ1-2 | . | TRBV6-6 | CASSYTGGAAGGYTF | TGTGCCAGCAGTTACACAGGGGGCGCGGCGGGGGGCTACACCTTC
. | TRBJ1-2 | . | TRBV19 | CASYSRRTVANYGYTF | TGTGCCAGTTATAGTCGTAGGACAGTAGCTAACTATGGCTACACCTTC
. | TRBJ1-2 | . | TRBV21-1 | CASSKEQTYGYTF | TGTGCCAGCAGCAAAGAACAGACCTATGGCTACACCTTC
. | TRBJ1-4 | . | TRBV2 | CASRLGESGEKLFF | TGTGCCAGCAGGCTCGGGGAGTCTGGCGAAAAACTGTTTTTT
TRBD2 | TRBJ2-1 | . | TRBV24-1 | CATSDSRLAGPHEQFF | TGTGCCACCAGTGATTCCAGACTAGCGGGGCCCCATGAGCAGTTCTTC
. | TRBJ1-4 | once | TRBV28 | CASLQGTNEKLFF | TGTGCCAGCCTCCAGGGGACTAATGAAAAACTGTTTTTT
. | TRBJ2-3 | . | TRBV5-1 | CASSLGPVGTDTQYF | TGCGCCAGCAGCTTGGGCCCCGTCGGTACAGATACGCAGTATTTT
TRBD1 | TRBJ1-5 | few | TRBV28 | CASSTTGSQHF | TGTGCCAGCAGTACGACAGGGTCCCAGCATTTT
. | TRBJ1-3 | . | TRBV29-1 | CSVAYMAGNTIYF | TGCAGCGTTGCATACATGGCTGGAAACACCATATATTTT
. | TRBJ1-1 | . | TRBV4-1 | CASSQAGGGYTEAFF | TGCGCCAGCAGCCAAGCAGGTGGGGGATACACTGAAGCTTTCTTT
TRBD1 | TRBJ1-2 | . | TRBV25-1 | CASAGTGAYGYTF | TGTGCCAGCGCCGGGACAGGTGCATATGGCTACACCTTC
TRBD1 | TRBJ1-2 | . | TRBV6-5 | CASSSTGAPYGYTF | TGTGCCAGCAGTTCAACAGGGGCTCCTTATGGCTACACCTTC
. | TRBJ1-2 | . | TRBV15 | CATSRDKEGYTF | TGTGCCACCAGCAGAGATAAAGAGGGCTACACCTTC
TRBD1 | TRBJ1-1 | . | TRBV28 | CASSSFSGTGFLNTEAFF | TGTGCCAGCAGTTCATTCTCCGGGACAGGGTTTTTGAACACTGAAGCTTTCTTT
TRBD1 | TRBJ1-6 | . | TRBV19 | CASSADRGKDSPLHF | TGTGCCAGTAGTGCCGACAGGGGAAAGGACTCACCCCTCCACTTT
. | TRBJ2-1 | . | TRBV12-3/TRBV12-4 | CASSFGSSASQFF | TGTGCCAGCAGTTTCGGGTCTAGCGCATCCCAGTTCTTC
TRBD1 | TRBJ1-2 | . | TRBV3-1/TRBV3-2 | CASSQHQQKGQTTNYGYTF | TGTGCCAGCAGCCAACACCAACAGAAGGGACAGACGACTAACTATGGCTACACCTTC